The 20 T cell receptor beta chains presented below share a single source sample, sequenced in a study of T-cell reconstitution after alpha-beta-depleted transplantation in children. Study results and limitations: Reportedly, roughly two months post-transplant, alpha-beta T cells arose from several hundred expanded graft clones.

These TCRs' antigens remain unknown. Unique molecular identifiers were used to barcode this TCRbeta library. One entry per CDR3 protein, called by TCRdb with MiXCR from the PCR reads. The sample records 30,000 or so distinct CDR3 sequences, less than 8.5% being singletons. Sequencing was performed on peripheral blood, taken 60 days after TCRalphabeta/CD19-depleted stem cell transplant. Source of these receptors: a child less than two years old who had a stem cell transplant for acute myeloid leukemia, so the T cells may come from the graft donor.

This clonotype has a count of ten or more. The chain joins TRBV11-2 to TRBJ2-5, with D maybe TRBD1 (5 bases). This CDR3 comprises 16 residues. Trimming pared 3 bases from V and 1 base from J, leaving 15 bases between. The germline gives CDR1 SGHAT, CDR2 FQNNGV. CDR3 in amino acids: CASSLAGPPTQETQYF. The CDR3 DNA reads TGTGCCAGCAGCTTGGCAGGGCCACCTACCCAAGAGACCCAGTACTTC.

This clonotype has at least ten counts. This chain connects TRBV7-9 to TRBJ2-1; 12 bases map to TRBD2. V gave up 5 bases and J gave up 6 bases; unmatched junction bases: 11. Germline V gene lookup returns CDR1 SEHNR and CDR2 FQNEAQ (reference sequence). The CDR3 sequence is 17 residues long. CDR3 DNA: TGTGCCAGCAGCCCACGACTAGCGGGAGAGGGAGCCAATGAGCAGTTCTTC. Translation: CASSPRLAGEGANEQFF. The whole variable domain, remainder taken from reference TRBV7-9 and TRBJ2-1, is DTGVSQNPRHKITKRGQNVTFRCDPISEHNRLYWYRQTLGQGPEFLTYFQNEAQLEKSRLLSDRFSAERPKGSFSTLEIQRTEQGDSAMYLCASSPRLAGEGANEQFFGPGTRLTVL.

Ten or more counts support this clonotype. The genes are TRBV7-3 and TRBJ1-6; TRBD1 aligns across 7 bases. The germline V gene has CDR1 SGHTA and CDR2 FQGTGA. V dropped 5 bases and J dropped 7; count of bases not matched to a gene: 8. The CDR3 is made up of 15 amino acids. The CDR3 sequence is CASSVTGPPNSPLHF. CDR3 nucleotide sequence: TGTGCCAGCAGCGTGACAGGGCCCCCGAATTCACCCCTCCACTTT. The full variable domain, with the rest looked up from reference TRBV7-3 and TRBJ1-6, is GAGVSQTPSNKVTEKGKYVELRCDPISGHTALYWYRQSLGQGPEFLIYFQGTGAADDSGLPNDRFFAVRPEGSVSTLKIQRTERGDSAVYLCASSVTGPPNSPLHFGNGTRLTVT.

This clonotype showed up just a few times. Here the CDR3 DNA reads TGTGCCAGCAGTTTATGGGGGACAGGGTCGTACGAGCAGTACTTC. Its translation is CASSLWGTGSYEQYF. The gene calls are TRBV27 and TRBJ2-7; 9 nucleotides line up with TRBD1. Trimming cost V 1 base and J 4 bases; bases outside gene matches: 5. The CDR3 sequence is 15 residues long. Per germline, CDR1 MNHEY and CDR2 SMNVEV (reference sequence).

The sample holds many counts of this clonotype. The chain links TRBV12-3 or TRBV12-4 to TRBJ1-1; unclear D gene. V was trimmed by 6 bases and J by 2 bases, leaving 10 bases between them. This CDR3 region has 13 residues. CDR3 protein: CASRIGVNTEAFF. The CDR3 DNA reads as TGTGCCAGCAGAATTGGGGTTAACACTGAAGCTTTCTTT.

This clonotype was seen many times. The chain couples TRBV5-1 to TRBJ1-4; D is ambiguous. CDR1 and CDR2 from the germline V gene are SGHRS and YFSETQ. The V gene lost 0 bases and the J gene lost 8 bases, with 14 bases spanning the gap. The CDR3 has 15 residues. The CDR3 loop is CASSLVGVVKEKLFF. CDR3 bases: TGCGCCAGCAGCTTGGTCGGGGTTGTTAAGGAAAAACTGTTTTTT.

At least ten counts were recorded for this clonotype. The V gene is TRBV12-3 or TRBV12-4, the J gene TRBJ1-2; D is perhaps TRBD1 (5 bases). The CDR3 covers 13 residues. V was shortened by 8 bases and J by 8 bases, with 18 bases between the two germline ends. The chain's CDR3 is CASRQRGLQGYTF. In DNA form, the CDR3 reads TGTGCCAGCCGACAGAGGGGCCTTCAGGGCTACACCTTC.

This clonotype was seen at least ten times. The CDR3 here is CASSYPTGRGFVNEQFF. The CDR3 DNA is TGTGCCAGCAGTTACCCGACGGGCCGGGGTTTCGTCAATGAGCAGTTCTTC. V and J are TRBV6-2 or TRBV6-3 and TRBJ2-1; TRBD2 is a possible D gene (5 bases). Germline values: CDR1 MNHEY, CDR2 SVGEGT. The CDR3 covers 17 residues. V lost 2 bases, J lost 6 bases, and 20 bases lay in between.

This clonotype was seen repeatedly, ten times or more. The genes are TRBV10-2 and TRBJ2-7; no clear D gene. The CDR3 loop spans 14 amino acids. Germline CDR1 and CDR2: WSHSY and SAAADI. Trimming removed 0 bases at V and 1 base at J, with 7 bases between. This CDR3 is CASSESSRSYEQYF. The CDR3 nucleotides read TGCGCCAGCAGTGAGTCCTCCCGTTCCTACGAGCAGTACTTC.

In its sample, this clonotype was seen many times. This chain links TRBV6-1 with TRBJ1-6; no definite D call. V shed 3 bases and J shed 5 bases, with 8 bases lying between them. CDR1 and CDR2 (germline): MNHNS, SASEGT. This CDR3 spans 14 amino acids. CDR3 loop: CASSEAYDNSPLHF. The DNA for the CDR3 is TGTGCCAGCAGTGAGGCCTACGATAATTCACCCCTCCACTTT.

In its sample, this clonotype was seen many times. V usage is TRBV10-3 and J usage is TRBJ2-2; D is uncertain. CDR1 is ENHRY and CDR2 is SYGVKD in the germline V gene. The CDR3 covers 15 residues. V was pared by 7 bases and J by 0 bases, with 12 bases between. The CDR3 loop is CAIKLTPANTGELFF. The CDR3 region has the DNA TGTGCCATCAAACTTACACCCGCGAACACCGGGGAGCTGTTTTTT.

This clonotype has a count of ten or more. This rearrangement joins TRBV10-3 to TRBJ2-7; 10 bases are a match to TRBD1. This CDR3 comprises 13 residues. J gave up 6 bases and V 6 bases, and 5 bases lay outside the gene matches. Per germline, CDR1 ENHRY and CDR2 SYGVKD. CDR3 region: CAIRGTGVGEQYF. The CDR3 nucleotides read TGTGCCATCAGGGGGACAGGGGTAGGCGAGCAGTACTTC.

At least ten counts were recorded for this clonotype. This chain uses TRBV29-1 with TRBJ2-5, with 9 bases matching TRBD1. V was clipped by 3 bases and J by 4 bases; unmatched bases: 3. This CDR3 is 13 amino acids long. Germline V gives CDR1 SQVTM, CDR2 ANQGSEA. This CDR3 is CSVEGTGRETQYF. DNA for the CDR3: TGCAGCGTTGAGGGGACAGGGAGAGAGACCCAGTACTTC.

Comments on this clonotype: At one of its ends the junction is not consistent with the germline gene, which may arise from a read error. CDR3 region: CASSLTGTDTLYF. CDR3 nucleotides: TGTGCCAGCAGCTTAACCGGGACCGATACGCTGTATTTT. The chain carries TRBV7-3 and TRBJ2-3; either TRBD1 or TRBD2 may supply D (5 bases each). CDR1 is SGHTA and CDR2 is FQGTGA in the germline V gene. This CDR3 contains 13 residues.

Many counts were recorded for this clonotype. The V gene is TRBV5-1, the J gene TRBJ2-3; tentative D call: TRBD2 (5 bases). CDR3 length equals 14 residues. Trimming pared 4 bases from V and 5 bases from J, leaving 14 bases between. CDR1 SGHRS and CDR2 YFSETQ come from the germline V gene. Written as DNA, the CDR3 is TGCGCCAGCAGCAAAAAACGCGGGCAAGATACGCAGTATTTT. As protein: CASSKKRGQDTQYF.

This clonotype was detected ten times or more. CDR3 DNA: TGCAGCGTTGCGGCGGGTGAAGCTTTCTTT. It specifies CSVAAGEAFF. The chain employs TRBV29-1 and TRBJ1-1; no clear D. V shed 4 bases and J shed 7 bases, with 7 bases lying between them. CDR3 length: 10 amino acids. Germline V gene lookup returns CDR1 SQVTM and CDR2 ANQGSEA.

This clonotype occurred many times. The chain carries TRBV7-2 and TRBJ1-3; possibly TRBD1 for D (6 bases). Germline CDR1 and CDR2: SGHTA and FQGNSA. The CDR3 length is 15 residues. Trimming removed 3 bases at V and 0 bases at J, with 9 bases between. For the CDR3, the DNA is TGTGCCAGCAGCTTCTCGGACAGCTCTGGAAACACCATATATTTT. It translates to CASSFSDSSGNTIYF.

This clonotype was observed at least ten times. In nucleotides, the CDR3 is TGTGCCAGCAAGGGCTACGAGCAGTACTTC. Its protein product is CASKGYEQYF. The rearrangement uses TRBV2 and TRBJ2-7; no definite D call. This CDR3 has 10 residues. Looked up from germline, CDR1 is SNHLY and CDR2 is FYNNEI. The V gene lost 7 bases and the J gene lost 3 bases, with 4 bases spanning the gap.

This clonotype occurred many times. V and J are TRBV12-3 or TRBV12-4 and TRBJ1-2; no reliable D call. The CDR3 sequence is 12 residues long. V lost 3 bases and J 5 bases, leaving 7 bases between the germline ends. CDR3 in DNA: TGTGCCAGCAGTTTCTTGGATTATGGCTACACCTTC. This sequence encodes CASSFLDYGYTF.

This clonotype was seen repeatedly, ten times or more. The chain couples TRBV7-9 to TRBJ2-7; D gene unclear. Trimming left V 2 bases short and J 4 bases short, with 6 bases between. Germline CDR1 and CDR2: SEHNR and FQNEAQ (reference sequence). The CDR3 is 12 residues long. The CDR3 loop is CASSLLLYEQYF. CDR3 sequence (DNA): TGTGCCAGCAGCTTACTCCTATACGAGCAGTACTTC.